This T cell receptor beta chain was identified during a study of blood T cell repertoires in COVID-19. Study details: COVID-19 samples, acute and convalescent, were from the United States, Italy and Spain. Sources were T cells, B-cell-depleted T cells, or PBMCs; the material itself was cDNA or gDNA.

A Seattle source enrolled patients during active infection and followed them longitudinally. Original analysis: Estimation of nucleated cell counts was performed using reference gene primer amplification. Only in-frame clones appear in the TCRdb table, and some are missing; sequencing was by immunoSEQ multiplex PCR. The V and J calls and clone size are taken from that table; D and trimming were inferred from the DNA. In the table there are a few hundred thousand clones, approximately 89% of which are singletons. With 2 bases removed from V and 10 bases from J, the gap between germline ends came to 20 bases. Germline CDR1 and CDR2: LNHNV and YYDKDF (reference sequence). CDR3 length equals 16 residues.

This TCR derives from a woman aged 55 to 70 with COVID-19, enrolled during active disease. This chain joins TRBV15 and TRBJ1-4; a possible D gene is TRBD1 (5 bases). The sequencing input was peripheral blood. The CDR3 DNA sequence: TGTGCCACCAGCAGAATTCCGGGCCTCGGGGGAAGAAAACTGTTTTTT. This translates into CATSRIPGLGGRKLFF.